This T cell receptor beta chain was sequenced for a study of beta chain features in type 1 diabetes. Every bit of the isolated RNA underwent reverse transcription, so sequencing read expressed TCRB transcripts. Using immunoSEQ multiplex PCR, the repertoire was profiled, and TCRdb retains in-frame clones only, with some absent. This table holds nearly 250,000 clones, approximately 70% found once. About this clone itself: This specimen includes other DNA sequences encoding the same CDR3.

Every donor had blood drawn once into heparin, about 116 mL on average. Cell sorting via CD45RO/CCR7/CD25/CD127/CD95/CD27 was performed to obtain CD4+ naive, central memory, regulatory and stem cell-like memory cells. The TCR originated in a man between 25 and 39 years old in good health. The specimen sequenced was naive CD4+ T cells from blood.

For the CDR3, the DNA is TGTGCCAGCAGCTTATTAGGGTCAGATACGCAGTATTTT. Its protein product is CASSLLGSDTQYF. The chain joins TRBV7-2 to TRBJ2-3; D is undetermined. Trimming removed 2 bases from V and 4 bases from J, with 7 bases in between. The germline V gene encodes CDR1 SGHTA and CDR2 FQGNSA. The CDR3 contains 13 residues.